A single sample gave rise to the 19 T cell receptor beta chains below, sequenced in a study of T cell repertoires in cytomegalovirus infection. TCRdb analysed the reads with MiXCR anew, one entry per CDR3 protein. The table records around 100,000 distinct CDR3 sequences, about a tenth of them present only once. These receptors lack a known antigen. What was sequenced was PBMCs, sequenced either directly or after in vitro stimulation (not recorded which). The receptors originated from a human donor in good health (CMV status not recorded). Some clones in this sample may be carry-over from other donors' samples.

This clonotype was picked up many times. The chain has TRBV10-3 and TRBJ2-3, with 7 bases aligning to TRBD1. Germline-derived CDR1 and CDR2 are ENHRY and SYGVKD. The CDR3 contains 16 residues. The J segment lost 1 base and the V segment lost 7 bases, leaving 11 bases of the junction unmatched. The CDR3 region has the DNA TGTGCCATCACCGCTACCGCCGGGACAGGCACAGATACGCAGTATTTT. Translating gives CAITATAGTGTDTQYF.

This clonotype was picked up a small number of times. This chain connects TRBV7-2 to TRBJ1-5, with D uncertain. The CDR3 is 14 amino acids. Looked up from germline, CDR1 is SGHTA and CDR2 is FQGNSA. Trimming pared 3 bases from V and 1 base from J, leaving 7 bases between. CDR3 amino acids: CASSFGWSNQPQHF. CDR3 DNA: TGTGCCAGCAGCTTTGGTTGGAGCAATCAGCCCCAGCATTTT. Full variable domain (missing parts from reference TRBV7-2 and TRBJ1-5): GAGVSQSPSNKVTEKGKDVELRCDPISGHTALYWYRQSLGQGLEFLIYFQGNSAPDKSGLPSDRFSAERTGGSVSTLTIQRTQQEDSAVYLCASSFGWSNQPQHFGDGTRLSIL.

The CDR3 is CASSQPWDPNTEAFF. The CDR3 DNA reads TGCGCCAGCAGCCAGCCTTGGGATCCGAACACTGAAGCTTTCTTT. The chain recombines TRBV4-3 with TRBJ1-1; D gene ambiguous. CDR1 is LGHNA and CDR2 is YSLEER in the germline V gene. The CDR3 loop spans 15 amino acids. V lost 3 bases to trimming and J lost 1 base, with 12 bases between them.

This clonotype has just a few counts. The V gene is TRBV27, the J gene TRBJ1-2, with a tentative D call TRBD1 (5 bases). V was clipped by 4 bases and J by 2 bases, with 14 bases between them. The CDR3 contains 15 residues. Germline CDR1 reads MNHEY; CDR2 reads SMNVEV (reference sequence). The CDR3 loop is CASSSGTLANYGYTF. DNA for the CDR3: TGTGCCAGCAGTTCCGGGACCTTGGCCAACTATGGCTACACCTTC.

The J gene is TRBJ2-2, the V gene TRBV28; D may be TRBD1 (5 bases). Trimming stripped 5 bases from V and 3 bases from J, with 16 bases between. Germline V gives CDR1 MDHEN, CDR2 SYDVKM. CDR3 size: 16 residues. This chain's CDR3 is CASSGIRVRDTGELFF. CDR3 nucleotide sequence: TGTGCCAGCAGTGGGATCCGGGTCAGGGACACCGGGGAGCTGTTTTTT.

To note about this clonotype: With a much larger clone just one base away, this may be a read error. The chain joins TRBV19 to TRBJ2-1; D possibly corresponds to TRBD2 (6 bases). This CDR3 spans 14 amino acids. Looked up from germline, CDR1 is LNHDA and CDR2 is SQIVND (reference sequence). The chain's CDR3 is CARSIFGRLEEQFF. The DNA of the CDR3 is TGTGCCCGTAGTATATTTGGGAGGTTGGAGGAGCAGTTCTTC.

The genes are TRBV28 and TRBJ2-1, with D possibly being TRBD2 (5 bases). V was trimmed by 2 bases and J by 6 bases, leaving 14 bases between them. This CDR3 has 15 amino acids. Germline-derived CDR1 and CDR2 are MDHEN and SYDVKM. CDR3 in DNA: TGTGCCAGCAGTTTAGGTGGGAGTCCCTCCAATGAGCAGTTCTTC. Translated: CASSLGGSPSNEQFF.

This clonotype was detected a few times. This chain joins TRBV10-3 and TRBJ1-1; weak D call: TRBD1 (5 bases). Between the trimmed V and J ends, which lost 7 bases and 12 bases, there was a span of 15 bases. CDR3 length: 11 amino acids. The germline V gene has CDR1 ENHRY and CDR2 SYGVKD. The CDR3 DNA is TGTGCCATCACCGGGACCGGTGGAACTTTCTTT. Its translation is CAITGTGGTFF.

This clonotype appeared a few times. The chain links TRBV6-1 to TRBJ2-5, with 10 nucleotides matching TRBD1. Trimming at V came to 7 bases and at J to 5 bases, leaving 10 bases not matched to a gene. The germline CDR1 and CDR2 sequences are MNHNS and SASEGT. The CDR3 runs to 15 residues. CDR3 in DNA: TGTGCCAGCAAGGGGACAGGGGTTAATCTGGAGACCCAGTACTTC. It translates to CASKGTGVNLETQYF.

This clonotype has a count of ten or more. V and J are TRBV11-2 and TRBJ2-1; D unclear. The germline V gene has CDR1 SGHAT and CDR2 FQNNGV. The CDR3 covers 12 residues. Trimming pared 1 base from V and 8 bases from J, leaving 6 bases between. The CDR3 reads CASSLGPDEQFF. The CDR3 DNA follows: TGTGCCAGCAGCTTAGGGCCGGATGAGCAGTTCTTC.

V gene TRBV23-1 combines with J gene TRBJ2-4; 9 nucleotides match TRBD1. TRBV23-1 is an ORF, with its function uncertain. The CDR3 extends over 20 amino acids. Trimming took 1 base from V and 9 from J; bases not matched to a gene: 22. The CDR3 DNA sequence: TGCGCCAGCAGTCAATGTGGGGCCCCGGGACAGGGAGGACGTCGGGCCATTCAGTACTTC. It translates to CASSQCGAPGQGGRRAIQYF.

This clonotype has a count of ten or more. This chain uses TRBV7-2 with TRBJ2-5; no clear D gene. The V gene's germline CDR1 is SGHTA and CDR2 FQGNSA. The V end lost 3 bases, the J end lost 7 bases, and 3 bases lay between the germline ends. The CDR3 length is 10 residues. The DNA for the CDR3 is TGTGCCAGCAGCTTGGGGACCCAGTACTTC. Its protein product is CASSLGTQYF.

This clonotype was recorded a few times. The chain combines TRBV7-9 with TRBJ2-7; D ambiguous. Germline V lookup: CDR1 SEHNR, CDR2 FQNEAQ (reference sequence). Trimming shortened V by 5 bases and J by 5 bases, and 16 bases separated the two germline ends. CDR3 length: 14 residues. The chain's CDR3 is CASSREPGLDEQYV. The CDR3 DNA follows: TGTGCCAGCAGCCGCGAACCGGGCCTTGACGAGCAGTACGTC.

The rearrangement uses TRBV6-6 and TRBJ2-3, with D hard to call. This CDR3 spans 14 amino acids. Germline V CDR1 and CDR2: MNHNY, SVGAGI (reference sequence). Deletions cut 7 bases from V and 4 bases from J, with 15 bases between. The CDR3 sequence is CASTAPSTSDTQYF. CDR3 nucleotide sequence: TGTGCCAGCACTGCCCCTTCGACATCAGATACGCAGTATTTT.

Many counts were recorded for this clonotype. This rearrangement joins TRBV12-3 or TRBV12-4 to TRBJ2-5; D unclear. The CDR3 totals 11 residues. V was shortened by 5 bases and J by 7 bases, with 8 bases between the two germline ends. Here the CDR3 reads CASSRLATQYF. The CDR3 DNA reads as TGTGCCAGCAGTCGATTGGCGACCCAGTACTTC.

The genes are TRBV7-2 and TRBJ1-1; maybe TRBD1 (5 bases). In germline, CDR1 is SGHTA, CDR2 FQGNSA. This CDR3 has 16 residues. V was pared by 5 bases and J by 5 bases, with 21 bases between. CDR3 protein: CASSVGGGWGGTEAFF. Here the CDR3 DNA reads TGTGCCAGCAGCGTGGGGGGGGGTTGGGGGGGAACTGAAGCTTTCTTT. Combining the CDR3 with reference TRBV7-2 and TRBJ1-1 gives the whole variable domain GAGVSQSPSNKVTEKGKDVELRCDPISGHTALYWYRQSLGQGLEFLIYFQGNSAPDKSGLPSDRFSAERTGGSVSTLTIQRTQQEDSAVYLCASSVGGGWGGTEAFFGQGTRLTVV.

This clonotype was seen at least ten times. The V call is TRBV19, the J call TRBJ2-1; 8 nucleotides line up with TRBD2. Germline CDR1 LNHDA, CDR2 SQIVND (reference sequence). This CDR3 spans 16 amino acids. With V trimmed by 7 bases and J by 9 bases, 17 bases remained unmatched. CDR3 protein: CASTLSRGAPSVEQFF. As DNA, the CDR3 is TGTGCCAGTACCCTATCGCGGGGGGCCCCCTCGGTTGAGCAGTTCTTC. The full variable domain, its missing parts supplied by reference TRBV19 and TRBJ2-1, is DGGITQSPKYLFRKEGQNVTLSCEQNLNHDAMYWYRQDPGQGLRLIYYSQIVNDFQKGDIAEGYSVSREKKESFPLTVTSAQKNPTAFYLCASTLSRGAPSVEQFFGPGTRLTVL.

This clonotype was counted between two and nine times. The chain employs TRBV19 and TRBJ2-2; TRBD2 aligns across 9 bases. This CDR3 contains 16 residues. CDR1 and CDR2 from the germline V gene are LNHDA and SQIVND (reference sequence). J lost 3 bases, V lost 7 bases, and 9 bases had no gene match. CDR3 loop: CASTSGTSRDTGELFF. Written as DNA, the CDR3 is TGTGCCAGTACCAGCGGGACTAGCCGAGACACCGGGGAGCTGTTTTTT.

This clonotype was detected ten times or more. The chain joins TRBV7-2 to TRBJ1-1; D remains ambiguous. The CDR3 consists of 16 residues. Germline CDR1 and CDR2: SGHTA and FQGNSA. The germline V and J ends were trimmed by 5 bases and 2 bases, with 18 bases remaining between them. The CDR3 loop is CASSLRVLPPNTEAFF. CDR3 DNA: TGTGCCAGCAGCCTCCGAGTTTTACCCCCCAACACTGAAGCTTTCTTT.